These 22 T cell receptor beta chains share one sample of origin, sequenced in a study of shared clonotypes between healthy human individuals. Sequencing used immunoSEQ multiplex PCR; TCRdb keeps in-frame clones, though not all of them. This sample has a few million clones, with 80% to 95% found just once. The sequencing input was naive CD4+ T cells from PBMCs. Subset given: CD45RA+ positively selected. These receptors originate from a young man in good health. Some clones in this sample may be carry-over from other donors' samples.

The chain has TRBV5-1 and TRBJ2-3; 7 nucleotides align to TRBD2. V shed 0 bases, J shed 2 bases, and the junction held 6 bases outside the gene matches. The CDR3 contains 16 residues. Per germline, CDR1 SGHRS and CDR2 YFSETQ. As DNA, the CDR3 is TGCGCCAGCAGCTTGGGCACTGGGACTATCACAGATACGCAGTATTTT. Protein product: CASSLGTGTITDTQYF.

The CDR3 DNA reads as TGCGCCAGCAGCTTCTTGGGGAAGGGGGAGACCCAGTACTTC. It codes for CASSFLGKGETQYF. The chain recombines TRBV5-1 with TRBJ2-5, with a weak D call TRBD1 (5 bases). Germline CDR1 is SGHRS and CDR2 is YFSETQ. Between the trimmed V and J ends, which lost 2 bases and 5 bases, there was a span of 13 bases. CDR3 length equals 14 residues.

This chain links TRBV28 with TRBJ2-7; 10 bases line up with TRBD1. With V trimmed by 7 bases and J by 6 bases, 6 bases remained unmatched. This CDR3 has 13 residues. The germline V gene encodes CDR1 MDHEN and CDR2 SYDVKM. In DNA, the CDR3 is TGTGCCAGCAAAAGACAGGGGGCGAGCGAGCAGTACTTC. Residues: CASKRQGASEQYF. Drawing the rest from reference TRBV28 and TRBJ2-7, the complete variable domain is DVKVTQSSRYLVKRTGEKVFLECVQDMDHENMFWYRQDPGLGLRLIYFSYDVKMKEKGDIPEGYSVSREKKERFSLILESASTNQTSMYLCASKRQGASEQYFGPGTRLTVT.

With respect to this clone: One end of the junction varies from germline; a read error may be responsible. The chain links TRBV6-1 to TRBJ2-1, with D maybe TRBD2 (6 bases). CDR3 length: 16 amino acids. CDR1 and CDR2 from the germline V gene are MNHNS and SASEGT. The CDR3: CASIEEWDLSYNEQFF. The CDR3 region has the DNA TGTGCCAGCATTGAAGAGTGGGACTTGTCCTACAATGAGCAGTTCTTC.

With regard to this clone: The same CDR3 also results from other DNA sequences found in this sample. The V call is TRBV20-1, the J call TRBJ2-7; D unclear. Trimming cost V 0 bases and J 2 bases, with 2 bases left between them. The CDR3 is 11 amino acids. Looked up from germline, CDR1 is DFQATT and CDR2 is SNEGSKA (reference sequence). As DNA, the CDR3 is TGCAGTGCTAGAGATCCCTACGAGCAGTACTTC. Translating gives CSARDPYEQYF.

With respect to this clone: Other DNA sequences from this sample encode an identical CDR3 as well. This sequence joins TRBV5-1 and TRBJ2-2; D gene unclear. The germline CDR1 and CDR2 sequences are SGHRS and YFSETQ. The CDR3 consists of 14 residues. V dropped 0 bases and J dropped 0 bases, with 3 bases sitting between them. CDR3: CASSLGANTGELFF. In DNA form, the CDR3 reads TGCGCCAGCAGCTTGGGCGCGAACACCGGGGAGCTGTTTTTT.

This clone has just a few counts. The rearrangement links TRBV2 to TRBJ1-5; D is uncertain. V gave up 6 bases and J gave up 4 bases, with 16 bases separating them. CDR1 SNHLY and CDR2 FYNNEI come from the germline V gene. The CDR3 is 15 amino acids. The CDR3 loop is CASSQGRNPNQPQHF. CDR3 sequence (DNA): TGTGCCAGCAGCCAAGGGCGCAATCCTAATCAGCCCCAGCATTTT.

The V gene is TRBV7-9, the J gene TRBJ2-7; either TRBD1 or TRBD2 may supply D (5 bases each). With 7 bases removed from V and 3 bases from J, the gap between germline ends came to 16 bases. Germline-derived CDR1 and CDR2 are SEHNR and FQNEAQ (reference sequence). This CDR3 is built from 14 residues. CDR3 protein: CASTHSGTIYEQYF. DNA of the CDR3: TGTGCCAGCACCCATTCCGGGACGATCTACGAGCAGTACTTC.

V gene TRBV5-1 combines with J gene TRBJ1-3; no clear D. Trimming removed 4 bases at V and 8 bases at J, with 19 bases between. This CDR3 is built from 15 residues. Germline V gene lookup returns CDR1 SGHRS and CDR2 YFSETQ. The CDR3 nucleotides read TGCGCCAGCAGCCCGCGGGGTGAACTTGGGCACACCATATATTTT. This encodes CASSPRGELGHTIYF.

The chain couples TRBV6-5 to TRBJ2-3; D call uncertain. The CDR3 has 11 residues. Germline V gives CDR1 MNHEY, CDR2 SVGAGI. The V end lost 2 bases, the J end lost 7 bases, and 4 bases lay between the germline ends. The CDR3 reads CASSYLNTQYF. In nucleotides, the CDR3 is TGTGCCAGCAGTTACCTGAATACGCAGTATTTT.

Comment on this clone: This sample also contains other DNA sequences that code for the same CDR3. This chain connects TRBV6-1 to TRBJ1-2; 7 bases line up with TRBD1. Germline values: CDR1 MNHNS, CDR2 SASEGT. This CDR3 spans 13 amino acids. V shed 6 bases and J 5 bases; nucleotides not matched to a gene: 6. In DNA, the CDR3 is TGTGCCAGCAGGGTCACAGGGGATTATGGCTACACCTTC. Encoded protein: CASRVTGDYGYTF.

The chain is built from TRBV27 and TRBJ2-5, with D possibly being TRBD1 or TRBD2 (5 bases each). Germline V gene data show CDR1 as MNHEY and CDR2 as SMNVEV (reference sequence). V was clipped by 7 bases and J by 2 bases, with 17 bases between them. The CDR3 covers 15 residues. The DNA for the CDR3 is TGTGCCAGCAAGCTAACCGGGACGCAGCAAGAGACCCAGTACTTC. Its protein is CASKLTGTQQETQYF.

The gene calls are TRBV11-2 and TRBJ2-3, with 7 bases aligning to TRBD2. Trimming removed 4 bases from V and 3 bases from J; junction bases left unmatched: 10. In germline, CDR1 is SGHAT, CDR2 FQNNGV. The CDR3 totals 16 residues. CDR3 bases: TGTGCCAGCAGCTCATATGTCCTAGCGGATACAGATACGCAGTATTTT. Translation gives CASSSYVLADTDTQYF.

The rearrangement links TRBV6-1 to TRBJ2-5; 10 bases map to TRBD2. TRBJ2-7 matches the DNA end more closely, so the J call is doubtful. The germline gives CDR1 MNHNS, CDR2 SASEGT. The length of the CDR3 is 13 residues. Written as DNA, the CDR3 is TGTGCCACCGGACTAGCGGATTCCTACGAGCAGTACTTC. It translates to CATGLADSYEQYF.

The chain has TRBV14 and TRBJ2-7; 14 bases fit TRBD2. This CDR3 is 19 amino acids long. Germline loops: CDR1 SGHDN, CDR2 FVKESK. V lost 2 bases, J lost 7 bases, and 16 bases stayed unmatched. In DNA, the CDR3 is TGTGCCAGCAGCCAACTGCCGGGACTAGCGGGAGCCCTGAAGGGTGAGCAGTACTTC. It translates to CASSQLPGLAGALKGEQYF.

This chain joins TRBV14 and TRBJ1-2, with 7 positions matching TRBD1. This CDR3 contains 15 residues. The trim removed 10 bases at V and 2 bases at J, leaving 13 bases unmatched. Germline CDR1 and CDR2: SGHDN and FVKESK. The CDR3 spells CATKKEGAPNYGYTF. CDR3 bases: TGTGCCACTAAGAAGGAGGGGGCACCCAACTATGGCTACACCTTC.

This clone has just one count. The CDR3: CASTPVIAGEQYF. CDR3 DNA: TGTGCCAGCACCCCCGTTATCGCCGGCGAGCAGTACTTC. The chain recombines TRBV2 with TRBJ2-7; unclear D gene. CDR3 length: 13 amino acids. From germline, CDR1 is SNHLY and CDR2 FYNNEI. Trimming stripped 7 bases from V and 6 bases from J, with 16 bases between.

The chain employs TRBV7-2 and TRBJ2-7; the D gene is possibly TRBD1 (6 bases). Trimming shortened V by 5 bases and J by 5 bases, and 19 bases separated the two germline ends. The V gene's germline CDR1 is SGHTA and CDR2 FQGNSA. The CDR3 is made up of 15 amino acids. The CDR3, as DNA: TGTGCCAGCAGCCCAGGACAGCCCAAGGTCGACGAGCAGTACTTC. Its translation is CASSPGQPKVDEQYF. The entire variable domain, with the rest obtained from reference TRBV7-2 and TRBJ2-7, is as follows: GAGVSQSPSNKVTEKGKDVELRCDPISGHTALYWYRQSLGQGLEFLIYFQGNSAPDKSGLPSDRFSAERTGGSVSTLTIQRTQQEDSAVYLCASSPGQPKVDEQYFGPGTRLTVT.

V gene TRBV7-3 combines with J gene TRBJ2-2, with D possibly matching TRBD1 (5 bases). The V and J ends lost 5 bases and 6 bases respectively, with 16 bases between them. CDR1 SGHTA and CDR2 FQGTGA come from the germline V gene. The CDR3 spans 15 residues. The DNA for the CDR3 is TGTGCCAGCAGCCCCCACCCCCGGACATCCGGGGAGCTGTTTTTT. Encoded protein: CASSPHPRTSGELFF. Complete variable domain (other parts from reference TRBV7-3 and TRBJ2-2): GAGVSQTPSNKVTEKGKYVELRCDPISGHTALYWYRQSLGQGPEFLIYFQGTGAADDSGLPNDRFFAVRPEGSVSTLKIQRTERGDSAVYLCASSPHPRTSGELFFGEGSRLTVL.

The chain uses TRBV28 and TRBJ2-7; D is ambiguous. Germline V gene data show CDR1 as MDHEN and CDR2 as SYDVKM. The CDR3 contains 17 residues. The V end was cut by 2 bases, the J end by 3 bases, with 20 bases between. In nucleotides, the CDR3 is TGTGCCAGCAGTTTAGGTGGGCGAATGGCAGCTGACTACGAGCAGTACTTC. Protein sequence: CASSLGGRMAADYEQYF.

For the CDR3, the DNA is TGCGCCAGCTCCCCCGGCGGGAGTTTCTCCTACAATGAGCAGTTCTTC. This translates into CASSPGGSFSYNEQFF. V gene TRBV5-1 combines with J gene TRBJ2-1; 7 bases agree with TRBD2. This CDR3 is 16 amino acids long. Germline CDR1 reads SGHRS; CDR2 reads YFSETQ. After removal of 7 bases from V and 0 bases from J, the junction contained 10 bases not matched to a gene.

The chain couples TRBV9 to TRBJ1-6; 9 bases line up with TRBD1. This CDR3 is built from 16 residues. Trimming removed 2 bases from V and 9 bases from J; junction bases left unmatched: 9. Germline CDR1 reads SGDLS; CDR2 reads YYNGEE. CDR3 region: CASSVEGQGLGSPLHF. DNA of the CDR3: TGTGCCAGCAGCGTGGAGGGACAGGGATTGGGTTCACCCCTCCACTTT.